Listed below are T cell receptor beta chains from one sample, sequenced in a study of T-cell memory formation after mild COVID-19. MiXCR was run by TCRdb on the 5' RACE reads, yielding one entry per CDR3 protein. The sample has around 200,000 distinct CDR3 sequences, more than 9% seen once. The material sequenced was PBMCs or a T cell subset sorted from them (not recorded which). The receptors shown here come from a man in his late teens or twenties who had mild COVID-19 (a few samples of this study predate the infection). Cell type and time point are not known. CDR3s include the opening cysteine and the closing phenylalanine or tryptophan. Fields, in order: V gene, D gene, clone size, J gene, CDR3 protein, CDR3 DNA. A D gene is named only where the DNA matches it firmly. Size is omitted from some rows. Given values are once, few, many or a class for expanded clones.

>TRBV11-3|NA|few|TRBJ2-1
CASSLGGRTYEQFF
TGTGCCAGCAGCTTAGGTGGTAGGACCTATGAGCAGTTCTTC
>TRBV6-6|TRBD1|few|TRBJ2-3
CASRDPGTGEDTQYF
TGTGCCAGCAGGGACCCCGGGACAGGGGAGGATACGCAGTATTTT
>TRBV4-3|TRBD1|few|TRBJ1-5
CASSQDRGQGYQPQHF
TGCGCCAGCAGCCAAGATCGAGGACAGGGTTATCAGCCCCAGCATTTT
>TRBV9|NA|many|TRBJ2-1
CASSASVGGEQFF
TGTGCCAGCAGCGCCTCGGTTGGAGGGGAGCAGTTCTTC
>TRBV6-5|TRBD2|few|TRBJ2-3
CASCGGGAGDTQYF
TGTGCCTCCTGTGGCGGGGGGGCTGGAGATACGCAGTATTTT
>TRBV10-3|NA|NA|TRBJ1-1
CATLGTGTRGEAFF
TGTGCCACTCTGGGAACTGGGACGAGGGGAGAAGCTTTCTTT
>TRBV5-1|TRBD1|NA|TRBJ2-1
CASSRGLQGNRYNEQFF
TGCGCCAGCAGCAGGGGCCTACAGGGGAATCGGTACAATGAGCAGTTCTTC
>TRBV18|NA|few|TRBJ1-3
CASSPQPPVYGNTIYF
TGTGCCAGCTCACCGCAACCCCCGGTGTACGGAAACACCATATATTTT
>TRBV28|NA|NA|TRBJ1-2
CVSGFHNYGYTF
TGTGTCTCGGGGTTCCATAACTATGGCTACACCTTC
>TRBV9|NA|NA|TRBJ2-5
CASSVVGGGGETQYF
TGTGCCAGCAGCGTAGTAGGGGGAGGCGGAGAGACCCAGTACTTC
>TRBV4-1|TRBD1|NA|TRBJ2-3
CASSQRTGGTQYF
TGCGCCAGCAGCCAGCGGACAGGAGGTACGCAGTATTTT
>TRBV20-1|TRBD2|few|TRBJ2-5
CSASIQRGGRETQYF
TGCAGTGCTAGTATTCAGCGGGGGGGCCGCGAGACCCAGTACTTC
>TRBV12-3/TRBV12-4|NA|NA|TRBJ1-2
CASSWSANGYTF
TGTGCCAGCAGTTGGTCAGCAAATGGCTACACCTTC
>TRBV7-3|NA|few|TRBJ2-1
CASSSRRGESNEQFF
TGTGCCAGCAGCAGCCGCAGGGGCGAATCCAATGAGCAGTTCTTC
>TRBV19|TRBD1|NA|TRBJ1-2
CASNLIGADRANGYTF
TGTGCCAGTAATCTTATCGGTGCGGACAGGGCCAATGGCTACACCTTC
>TRBV9|NA|NA|TRBJ2-2
CASSVGPGELFF
TGTGCCAGCAGCGTAGGCCCCGGGGAGCTGTTTTTT
>TRBV5-1|NA|NA|TRBJ2-7
CASSLGGGVKVYEQYF
TGCGCCAGCAGCTTGGGCGGAGGGGTTAAGGTGTACGAGCAGTACTTC
>TRBV7-9|NA|few|TRBJ2-6
CASSLSRAGGISGANVLTF
TGTGCCAGCAGCTTAAGCCGGGCAGGGGGGATCTCTGGGGCCAACGTCCTGACTTTC
>TRBV7-2|NA|many|TRBJ1-2
CASSPDHYGYTF
TGTGCCAGCAGCCCGGATCACTATGGCTACACCTTC
>TRBV6-2/TRBV6-3|TRBD1|few|TRBJ2-5
CASSKTGQGERETQYF
TGTGCCAGCAGTAAGACGGGACAGGGAGAACGAGAGACCCAGTACTTC
>TRBV4-2|NA|few|TRBJ1-5
CASSETGRGNQPQHF
TGTGCCAGCAGCGAAACGGGCAGGGGCAACCAGCCCCAGCATTTT
>TRBV20-1|NA|NA|TRBJ2-3
CSATGEVWVGDTQYF
TGCAGTGCGACGGGGGAAGTTTGGGTGGGGGATACGCAGTATTTT
>TRBV27|NA|few|TRBJ2-1
CASSLYPVGPREQFF
TGTGCCAGCAGTTTATATCCGGTCGGCCCCCGGGAGCAGTTCTTC
>TRBV20-1|TRBD2|NA|TRBJ2-5
CSATGGLAGLQETQYF
TGCAGTGCTACCGGGGGGCTAGCGGGGCTCCAAGAGACCCAGTACTTC
>TRBV7-2|NA|few|TRBJ2-7
CASSLGHRYEQYF
TGTGCCAGCAGCTTAGGGCACCGCTACGAGCAGTACTTC
>TRBV7-9|NA|many|TRBJ2-6
CASRSRTGANVLTF
TGTGCCAGCAGATCCCGCACTGGGGCCAACGTCCTGACTTTC
>TRBV19|NA|NA|TRBJ1-5
CASSDARGGQPQHF
TGTGCCAGTAGCGACGCCCGCGGAGGTCAGCCCCAGCATTTT
>TRBV7-2|TRBD2|NA|TRBJ2-7
CASSSGGNSYEQYF
TGTGCCAGCAGTTCGGGGGGTAACTCCTACGAGCAGTACTTC
>TRBV20-1|NA|NA|TRBJ2-5
CSARGSGTETQYF
TGCAGTGCTAGAGGGTCGGGAACAGAGACCCAGTACTTC
>TRBV7-7|NA|NA|TRBJ1-2
CASSLVVRQGGF
TGTGCCAGCAGCTTAGTAGTTCGTCAAGGCGGCTTC
>TRBV7-2|NA|few|TRBJ2-7
CASGSPYEQYF
TGTGCCAGCGGTTCCCCCTACGAGCAGTACTTC
>TRBV7-2|NA|many|TRBJ2-3
CASSLVAGGTDTQYF
TGTGCCAGCAGCTTAGTGGCAGGGGGCACAGATACGCAGTATTTT
>TRBV7-2|NA|few|TRBJ1-3
CASSLAFGNTIYF
TGTGCCAGCAGCTTAGCATTTGGAAACACCATATATTTT
>TRBV20-1|NA|few|TRBJ1-2
CSASLSSQNGYTF
TGCAGTGCTAGTCTTTCCAGCCAGAACGGCTACACCTTC
>TRBV10-3|TRBD1|NA|TRBJ2-2
CASEQGAGTGELFF
TGTGCCAGCGAACAGGGGGCGGGCACCGGGGAGCTGTTTTTT
>TRBV20-1|NA|few|TRBJ2-5
CSARGGPQETQYF
TGCAGTGCTAGAGGGGGGCCTCAAGAGACCCAGTACTTC
>TRBV14|TRBD1|few|TRBJ2-2
CASSHPIGTVHTGELFF
TGTGCCAGCAGCCATCCGATTGGGACAGTCCACACCGGGGAGCTGTTTTTT
>TRBV7-9|NA|few|TRBJ2-1
CASSRGRGEQFF
TGTGCCAGCAGCCGGGGCCGGGGTGAGCAGTTCTTC
>TRBV12-3/TRBV12-4|NA|many|TRBJ1-4
CASSLNEKLFF
TGTGCCAGCAGTCTTAATGAAAAACTGTTTTTT
>TRBV20-1|NA|few|TRBJ1-5
CSARLDSDQPQHF
TGCAGTGCTAGACTGGATTCGGATCAGCCCCAGCATTTT
>TRBV30|NA|few|TRBJ1-4
CAWYTGKGLGDEKLFF
TGTGCCTGGTACACAGGGAAAGGCCTCGGGGATGAAAAACTGTTTTTT
>TRBV7-2|TRBD1|NA|TRBJ1-2
CASSYRTGSLGYGYTF
TGTGCCAGCAGTTATCGGACAGGGTCCCTTGGATATGGCTACACCTTC
>TRBV5-1|NA|many|TRBJ2-1
CASSYYGTSRSYNEQFF
TGCGCCAGCAGCTATTACGGGACTTCTCGCTCCTACAATGAGCAGTTCTTC
>TRBV4-1|NA|few|TRBJ2-3
CASSQDGAVSTDTQYF
TGCGCCAGCAGCCAAGATGGAGCGGTTAGCACAGATACGCAGTATTTT
>TRBV9|TRBD1|NA|TRBJ1-6
CASSVAGGNSPLHF
TGTGCCAGCAGCGTAGCAGGGGGCAATTCACCCCTCCACTTT
>TRBV5-1|NA|NA|TRBJ2-7
CASSLMGSHEQYF
TGCGCCAGCAGCTTGATGGGGAGCCACGAGCAGTACTTC
>TRBV7-3|TRBD2|few|TRBJ2-5
CASSLGSGSQETQYF
TGTGCCAGCAGCTTGGGTAGCGGGAGTCAAGAGACCCAGTACTTC
>TRBV30|NA|few|TRBJ2-1
CAWSRQVNEQFF
TGTGCCTGGAGTAGGCAGGTCAATGAGCAGTTCTTC
>TRBV6-5|NA|many|TRBJ2-2
CASRNRVPNTGELFF
TGTGCCAGCAGAAACAGGGTCCCGAACACCGGGGAGCTGTTTTTT
>TRBV4-1|NA|many|TRBJ2-5
CASSQESRLVETQYF
TGCGCCAGCAGCCAAGAATCACGACTAGTGGAGACCCAGTACTTC
>TRBV3-1|NA|few|TRBJ1-2
CASSYTGNGYTF
TGTGCCAGCAGCTACACAGGGAATGGCTACACCTTC
>TRBV7-8|TRBD2|NA|TRBJ2-5
CASSTSLRETQYF
TGTGCCAGCTCGACTAGCCTAAGGGAGACCCAGTACTTC
>TRBV4-3|TRBD2|NA|TRBJ2-3
CASSRQTSGGTDTQYF
TGCGCCAGCAGCCGGCAGACTAGCGGGGGCACAGATACGCAGTATTTT
>TRBV7-2|TRBD2|many|TRBJ2-5
CASSNGLAGETQYF
TGTGCCAGCAGCAACGGACTAGCGGGGGAAACCCAGTACTTC
>TRBV7-9|NA|NA|TRBJ2-2
CASTRWGSNTGELFF
TGTGCCAGCACCCGGTGGGGGTCGAACACCGGGGAGCTGTTTTTT
>TRBV3-1|NA|few|TRBJ2-1
CASSQSRVSEQFF
TGTGCCAGCAGCCAATCAAGGGTGTCCGAGCAGTTCTTC
>TRBV9|NA|NA|TRBJ1-2
CASSPAANYGYTF
TGTGCCAGCAGCCCAGCGGCTAACTATGGCTACACCTTC
>TRBV10-3|NA|few|TRBJ1-1
CAISDGHLNTEAFF
TGTGCCATCAGTGACGGCCACCTAAACACTGAAGCTTTCTTT
>TRBV12-3/TRBV12-4|NA|NA|TRBJ1-6
CASSPGGSNSPLHF
TGTGCCAGCAGCCCGGGGGGAAGCAATTCACCCCTCCACTTT